This T cell receptor beta chain was recovered during a study of CXCR3-negative and CXCR3-positive naive CD8 T cells. Whole-study results and caveats: For CXCR3-positive naive cells, TRB CDR3s were more hydrophobic than those of CXCR3-negative naive cells. CXCR3-negative and CXCR3-positive naive cells shared comparable TRBV-TRBJ usage, but memory cells did not.

The germline CDR1 and CDR2 sequences are MNHEY and SMNVEV (reference sequence). The CDR3 runs to 16 residues. TRB cDNA libraries were made by UMI-labeled 5' RACE. Following a re-call of the 5' RACE reads, TCRdb has one entry per CDR3 protein and lacks DNA. This table holds about 120,000 distinct CDR3 sequences. As for this clonotype: Its antigen is as yet unknown.

This TCR came from a human donor in good health. Some clones in this sample may be carry-over from other donors' samples. The sequencing input was naive CXCR3+ CD8+ T cells from blood. Subset: CD45RO-CCR7+CD27+CD95- naive CD8+ T cells expressing CXCR3 (TNR3+). This chain links TRBV27 with TRBJ2-3; TCRdb lists TRBD2, though no DNA is available to test this call. Here the CDR3 reads CASSSTSGRAGDTQYF.